The following is a T cell receptor beta chain sequence with its context. The germline gene is not matched at one end of the junction; a read error may be the cause. Time point described: persistent/refractory GD, antithyroid drugs over 5 years with positive TRAb. Following extraction of RNA from PBMCs, that RNA was used to make the TCR library. Per American Thyroid Association guidelines, Graves' disease was diagnosed. This record belongs to a study of regulatory T cells in long-lasting Graves disease. Combining iRepertoire HTBI primers with Arm-PCR of CDR3 regions, the authors built TCR beta libraries. TCRdb independently ran MiXCR on the multiplex PCR reads; one entry per CDR3 protein. The data show hundreds of thousands of distinct CDR3 sequences, with 20% to 25% seen just once and roughly 7% held by the top ten. The receptor was isolated from a female donor with Graves disease. The sample here was peripheral blood mononuclear cells (PBMCs), taken when the disease was refractory, from a patient treated with antithyroid drugs.

CDR3 loop: CATSTGLGSPPHF. CDR3 bases: TGTGCCACCAGCACAGGGTTAGGATCACCCCCCCACTTT. The chain carries TRBV15 and TRBJ1-6, with D tentatively TRBD1 (5 bases). The CDR3 consists of 13 residues. Germline loops: CDR1 LNHNV, CDR2 YYDKDF (reference sequence).